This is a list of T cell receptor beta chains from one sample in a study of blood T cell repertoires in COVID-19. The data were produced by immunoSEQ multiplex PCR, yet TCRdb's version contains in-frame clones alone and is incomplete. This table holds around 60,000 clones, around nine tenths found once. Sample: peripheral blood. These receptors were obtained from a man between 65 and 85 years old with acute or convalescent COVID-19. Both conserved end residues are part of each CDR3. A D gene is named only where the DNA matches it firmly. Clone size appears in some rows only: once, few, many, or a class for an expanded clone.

CASSLTANSPLHF TGTGCCAGCAGCTTGACAGCAAATTCACCCCTCCACTTT TRBJ1-6 once 13 - TRBV7-3
CASRVQGRITEAFF TGTGCCAGCAGGGTACAGGGGAGGATCACTGAAGCTTTCTTT TRBJ1-1 - 14 TRBD1 TRBV28
CAKNRGASGYTF TGTGCCAAGAACAGGGGAGCAAGTGGCTACACCTTC TRBJ1-2 - 12 TRBD1 TRBV2
CASSVDRAGTYNEQFF TGTGCCAGCAGCGTTGACAGGGCCGGTACCTACAATGAGCAGTTCTTC TRBJ2-1 - 16 TRBD1 TRBV9
CASSRPGTSDTQYF TGTGCCAGCAGCCGTCCCGGGACATCAGATACGCAGTATTTT TRBJ2-3 - 14 - TRBV6-2/TRBV6-3
CASRSSARYTGELFF TGTGCCAGCCGTTCGAGCGCACGGTACACCGGGGAGCTGTTTTTT TRBJ2-2 - 15 - TRBV6-5
CASSELAGGDTDTQYF TGTGCCAGCAGCGAACTAGCGGGGGGTGACACAGATACGCAGTATTTT TRBJ2-3 - 16 TRBD2 TRBV2
CAISETGPSSGNTIYF TGTGCCATCAGTGAGACAGGTCCGAGCTCTGGAAACACCATATATTTT TRBJ1-3 - 16 - TRBV10-3
CASSDVTSGNNEQFF TGTGCCAGCAGTGATGTGACTAGCGGGAACAATGAGCAGTTCTTC TRBJ2-1 - 15 TRBD2 TRBV2
CASRLDLGTAQSETQYF TGTGCCAGCAGACTTGACCTAGGGACAGCACAGTCAGAGACCCAGTACTTC TRBJ2-5 - 17 TRBD1 TRBV3-1/TRBV3-2
CASSFQRGDSYEQYF TGTGCCAGCAGCTTCCAGCGGGGGGATTCCTACGAGCAGTACTTC TRBJ2-7 - 15 TRBD2 TRBV7-2
CASRSGTSGVNEKLFF TGCGCCAGCAGAAGTGGAACCTCAGGGGTTAATGAAAAACTGTTTTTT TRBJ1-4 few 16 - TRBV5-1
CASSFDRSATEAFF TGTGCCAGCAGCTTTGACAGGTCGGCCACTGAAGCTTTCTTT TRBJ1-1 - 14 - TRBV7-2
CASSLGSASAGELFF TGTGCCAGCAGCTTAGGGTCAGCTAGCGCCGGGGAGCTGTTTTTT TRBJ2-2 - 15 - TRBV7-3
CASSLLLTGVTEAFF TGTGCCAGCAGTTTGCTACTGACAGGGGTGACTGAAGCTTTCTTT TRBJ1-1 - 15 TRBD1 TRBV28
CASSWGTSGATSSYNEQFF TGTGCCAGCAGTTGGGGAACTAGCGGGGCCACGAGCTCCTACAATGAGCAGTTCTTC TRBJ2-1 - 19 TRBD2 TRBV27
CASKGQGPHEQYF TGTGCCAGCAAGGGACAGGGCCCCCACGAGCAGTACTTC TRBJ2-7 - 13 TRBD1 TRBV27
CASSYEARLPAFF TGTGCCAGCAGTTACGAGGCCCGGCTCCCAGCTTTCTTT TRBJ1-1 - 13 - TRBV6-2/TRBV6-3
CASSPGGVGGNQPQHF TGTGCCAGCAGCCCTGGGGGGGTCGGTGGCAATCAGCCCCAGCATTTT TRBJ1-5 - 16 - TRBV6-6
CASRPQTGGYGQPQHF TGTGCCAGCAGACCCCAGACAGGGGGCTATGGTCAGCCCCAGCATTTT TRBJ1-5 - 16 TRBD1 TRBV6-6
CASSDRQGSLSGYTF TGTGCCAGCAGTGATAGACAGGGGTCATTGAGCGGCTACACCTTC TRBJ1-2 - 15 TRBD1 TRBV6-2/TRBV6-3
CASSQEATGGWGYIRDTQYF TGCGCCAGCAGCCAAGAGGCCACAGGGGGCTGGGGATACATTCGGGATACGCAGTATTTT TRBJ2-3 - 20 TRBD1 TRBV4-1
CASSFRGIDMNTEAFF TGCGCCAGCAGCTTCAGGGGAATTGACATGAACACTGAAGCTTTCTTT TRBJ1-1 - 16 - TRBV5-1
CASSQEEECTGELFF TGCGCCAGCAGCCAAGAAGAGGAGTGCACCGGGGAGCTGTTTTTT TRBJ2-2 - 15 - TRBV4-3
CASGQHDSETQYF TGTGCCAGCGGACAGCATGACTCGGAGACCCAGTACTTC TRBJ2-5 - 13 - TRBV7-9
CASGLVLGEQFF TGTGCTAGTGGTTTGGTACTCGGTGAGCAGTTCTTC TRBJ2-1 - 12 - TRBV12-5
CASSLGGSGANVLTF TGTGCCAGCAGTTTGGGGGGTTCTGGGGCCAACGTCCTGACTTTC TRBJ2-6 - 15 - TRBV6-5
CASSTRQGNQPQHF TGTGCCAGCAGCACCCGACAGGGCAATCAGCCCCAGCATTTT TRBJ1-5 - 14 - TRBV7-2
CASSWGTGDNQPQHF TGCGCCAGCAGCTGGGGGACAGGCGACAATCAGCCCCAGCATTTT TRBJ1-5 - 15 TRBD1 TRBV5-1
CASIALAGSTDTQYF TGCGCCAGCATCGCACTAGCGGGGTCGACAGATACGCAGTATTTT TRBJ2-3 - 15 TRBD2 TRBV5-1
CASSLTRGSGYNEQFF TGTGCCAGCAGCTTAACCAGGGGCTCCGGGTACAATGAGCAGTTCTTC TRBJ2-1 - 16 - TRBV7-3
CASSYTTGSLAGYTF TGTGCCAGCAGTTACACAACAGGGTCCTTAGCTGGCTACACCTTC TRBJ1-2 - 15 - TRBV6-2/TRBV6-3
CASSPRASGVTYNEQFF TGTGCCAGCAGCCCCCGGGCTAGCGGGGTTACCTACAATGAGCAGTTCTTC TRBJ2-1 once 17 TRBD2 TRBV11-2
CASSSGEGNTIYF TGTGCCAGCAGCTCAGGGGAAGGAAACACCATATATTTT TRBJ1-3 - 13 - TRBV7-2
CASSSIGGTYGYTF TGTGCCAGCAGTTCCATAGGGGGAACTTATGGCTACACCTTC TRBJ1-2 - 14 - TRBV27
CASSPLAGTGELFF TGTGCCAGCAGCCCCCTTGCAGGCACCGGGGAGCTGTTTTTT TRBJ2-2 once 14 - TRBV7-2
CASSPKSPWERGADNEQFF TGTGCCAGCAGCCCCAAGTCCCCCTGGGAGCGGGGGGCCGACAATGAGCAGTTCTTC TRBJ2-1 - 19 TRBD2 TRBV7-9
CANSGGAYNEQFF TGTGCCAACAGCGGGGGGGCCTACAATGAGCAGTTCTTC TRBJ2-1 - 13 TRBD2 TRBV6-5
CASSQDGRQGAGEQYF TGCGCCAGCAGCCAAGATGGGAGACAGGGGGCGGGAGAGCAGTACTTC TRBJ2-7 - 16 TRBD1 TRBV4-3
CATSDPEGRRGDTQYF TGTGCCACCAGTGATCCAGAGGGACGGCGGGGCGATACGCAGTATTTT TRBJ2-3 - 16 - TRBV24-1
CASSFRGGYTF TGTGCCAGCAGCTTCAGGGGCGGCTACACCTTC TRBJ1-2 - 11 - TRBV11-1
CAWIPSGAPLNTEAFF TGTGCCTGGATCCCTTCAGGGGCGCCCCTGAACACTGAAGCTTTCTTT TRBJ1-1 - 16 - TRBV30
CASSLREARTQYF TGTGCCAGCAGCTTACGGGAAGCCAGGACCCAGTACTTC TRBJ2-5 - 13 - TRBV11-2
CASSYLAERGGAQYF TGTGCCAGCAGTTACCTGGCTGAGCGGGGGGGCGCGCAGTATTTT TRBJ2-3 - 15 TRBD2 TRBV6-6
CASSLTAGSHGYTF TGCGCCAGCAGCTTGACGGCAGGGTCGCATGGCTACACCTTC TRBJ1-2 once 14 - TRBV5-1
CATSSTGMGQPQHF TGTGCCACCAGCAGTACAGGGATGGGTCAGCCCCAGCATTTT TRBJ1-5 - 14 - TRBV15
CASSLLALLNTEAFF TGTGCCAGCAGCTTATTGGCTCTCCTGAACACTGAAGCTTTCTTT TRBJ1-1 - 15 - TRBV7-2
CASSYMRGTDTQYF TGTGCCAGCAGCTACATGCGGGGCACAGATACGCAGTATTTT TRBJ2-3 - 14 - TRBV7-2
CATQSGGAVETQYF TGTGCCACCCAAAGCGGGGGGGCAGTGGAGACCCAGTACTTC TRBJ2-5 - 14 TRBD2 TRBV27
CASSAVGPRQETQYF TGTGCCAGCAGCGCCGTTGGGCCACGACAAGAGACCCAGTACTTC TRBJ2-5 - 15 - TRBV2
CASSPPSGTGSYEQYF TGTGCCAGCAGCCCCCCATCCGGGACAGGGAGTTACGAGCAGTACTTC TRBJ2-7 - 16 TRBD1 TRBV28
CASSGRPGLNTEAFF TGTGCCAGCAGCGGGCGGCCGGGATTGAACACTGAAGCTTTCTTT TRBJ1-1 - 15 - TRBV7-9
CASSQQGAEYGYTF TGCGCCAGCAGCCAACAGGGGGCTGAATATGGCTACACCTTC TRBJ1-2 - 14 TRBD1 TRBV5-1
CASSSIGLAGETQYF TGTGCCAGCAGCTCAATAGGACTAGCGGGGGAGACCCAGTACTTC TRBJ2-5 few 15 TRBD2 TRBV7-2
CASSPALQGRNEQFF TGTGCCAGCAGCCCGGCACTACAGGGACGCAATGAGCAGTTCTTC TRBJ2-1 - 15 - TRBV7-3
CASSRDNSPLHF TGTGCCAGCTCACGAGATAATTCACCCCTCCACTTT TRBJ1-6 - 12 - TRBV18
CASSALNQPQHF TGTGCCAGCAGCGCTCTAAATCAGCCCCAGCATTTT TRBJ1-5 - 12 - TRBV7-9
CASSDWGWVRANYGYTF TGCGCCAGCAGTGATTGGGGTTGGGTCAGGGCTAACTATGGCTACACCTTC TRBJ1-2 - 17 - TRBV10-1
CASSLWTGQETQYF TGTGCCAGCTCACTTTGGACTGGGCAAGAGACCCAGTACTTC TRBJ2-5 - 14 - TRBV18